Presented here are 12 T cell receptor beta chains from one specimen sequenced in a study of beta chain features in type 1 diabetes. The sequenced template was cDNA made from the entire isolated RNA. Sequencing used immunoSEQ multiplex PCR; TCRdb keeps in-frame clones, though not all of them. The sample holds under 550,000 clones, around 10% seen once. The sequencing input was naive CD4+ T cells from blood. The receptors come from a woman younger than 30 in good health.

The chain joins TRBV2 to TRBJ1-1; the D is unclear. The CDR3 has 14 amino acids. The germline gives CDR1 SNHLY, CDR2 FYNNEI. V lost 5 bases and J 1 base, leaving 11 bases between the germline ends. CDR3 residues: CASSQFAGNTEAFF. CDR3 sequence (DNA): TGTGCCAGCAGTCAATTTGCGGGGAACACTGAAGCTTTCTTT.

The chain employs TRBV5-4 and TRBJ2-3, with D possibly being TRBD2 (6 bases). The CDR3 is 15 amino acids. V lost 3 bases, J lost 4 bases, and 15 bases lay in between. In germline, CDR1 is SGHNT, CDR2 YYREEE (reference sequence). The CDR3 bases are TGTGCCAGCAGCTATCCCCGGGAGAGGGCAGATACGCAGTATTTT. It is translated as CASSYPRERADTQYF.

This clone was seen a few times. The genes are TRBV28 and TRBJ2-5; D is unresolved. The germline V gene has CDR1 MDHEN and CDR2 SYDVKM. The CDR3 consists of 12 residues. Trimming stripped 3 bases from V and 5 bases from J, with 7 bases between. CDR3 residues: CASSLTVETQYF. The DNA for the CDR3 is TGTGCCAGCAGTTTGACCGTCGAGACCCAGTACTTC.

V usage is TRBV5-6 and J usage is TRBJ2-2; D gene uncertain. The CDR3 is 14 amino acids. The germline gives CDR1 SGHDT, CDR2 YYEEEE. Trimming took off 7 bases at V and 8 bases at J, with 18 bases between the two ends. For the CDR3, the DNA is TGTGCCAGCTCCGTGAGGTCGACCCGAGGGGAGCTGTTTTTT. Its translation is CASSVRSTRGELFF.

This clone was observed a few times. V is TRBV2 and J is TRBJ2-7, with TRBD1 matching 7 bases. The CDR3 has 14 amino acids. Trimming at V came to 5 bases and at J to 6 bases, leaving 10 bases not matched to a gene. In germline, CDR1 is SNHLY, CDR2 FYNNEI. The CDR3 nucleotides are TGTGCCAGCAGTTACAGGGGCACGAACGGCGAGCAGTACGTC. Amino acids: CASSYRGTNGEQYV.

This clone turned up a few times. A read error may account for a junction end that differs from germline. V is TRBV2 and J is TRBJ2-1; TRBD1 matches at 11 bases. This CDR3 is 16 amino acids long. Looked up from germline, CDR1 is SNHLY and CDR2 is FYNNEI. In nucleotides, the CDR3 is TGTGCCAGCAGGGAAGGACAGGGGGCAGGGTACAATGAGCAGTTCTTC. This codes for CASREGQGAGYNEQFF.

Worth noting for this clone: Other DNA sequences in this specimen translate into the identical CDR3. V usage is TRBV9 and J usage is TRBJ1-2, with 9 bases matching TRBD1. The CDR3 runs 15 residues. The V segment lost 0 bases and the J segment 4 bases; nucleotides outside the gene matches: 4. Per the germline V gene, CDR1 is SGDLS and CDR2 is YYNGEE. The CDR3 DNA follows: TGTGCCAGCAGCGTAGCTGGACAGGGGTCCTATGGCTACACCTTC. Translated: CASSVAGQGSYGYTF.

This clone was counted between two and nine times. The CDR3 DNA follows: TGTGCCAGTACTCCGTCGGGCACGGGAACCTACGAGCAGTACTTC. Encoded protein: CASTPSGTGTYEQYF. This chain uses TRBV19 with TRBJ2-7; D may be TRBD2 (5 bases). V lost 7 bases and J 2 bases, leaving 18 bases between the germline ends. Germline-derived CDR1 and CDR2 are LNHDA and SQIVND (reference sequence). The CDR3 spans 15 residues.

The CDR3 loop is CASRHSSTGYEQYF. Here the CDR3 DNA reads TGTGCCAGTAGACATAGTAGCACGGGCTACGAGCAGTACTTC. The chain links TRBV19 to TRBJ2-7; D is undetermined. CDR3 length equals 14 residues. Deletions cut 6 bases from V and 3 bases from J, with 15 bases between. Germline lookup yields CDR1 LNHDA and CDR2 SQIVND (reference sequence).

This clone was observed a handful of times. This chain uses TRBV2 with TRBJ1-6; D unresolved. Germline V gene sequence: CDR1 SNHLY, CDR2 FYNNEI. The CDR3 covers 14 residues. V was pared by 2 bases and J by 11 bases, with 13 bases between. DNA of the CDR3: TGTGCCAGCAGTGAACAGTGGGGTGAGGCACCCCTCCACTTT. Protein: CASSEQWGEAPLHF.

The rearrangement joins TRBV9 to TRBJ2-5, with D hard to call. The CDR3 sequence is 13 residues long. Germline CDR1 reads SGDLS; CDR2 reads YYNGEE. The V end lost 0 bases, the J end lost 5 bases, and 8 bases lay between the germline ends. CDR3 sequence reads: CASSVVVGETQYF. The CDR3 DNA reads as TGTGCCAGCAGCGTAGTAGTAGGGGAGACCCAGTACTTC. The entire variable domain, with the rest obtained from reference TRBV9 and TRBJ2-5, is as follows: DSGVTQTPKHLITATGQRVTLRCSPRSGDLSVYWYQQSLDQGLQFLIQYYNGEERAKGNILERFSAQQFPDLHSELNLSSLELGDSALYFCASSVVVGETQYFGPGTRLLVL.

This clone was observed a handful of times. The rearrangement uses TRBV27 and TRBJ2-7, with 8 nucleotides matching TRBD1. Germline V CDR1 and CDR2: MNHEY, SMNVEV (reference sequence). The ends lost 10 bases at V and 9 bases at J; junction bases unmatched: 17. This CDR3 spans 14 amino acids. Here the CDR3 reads CATRRQGAHYRQYV. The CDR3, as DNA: TGTGCCACCCGGAGGCAGGGGGCCCACTATCGGCAGTACGTC.